These 19 T cell receptor beta chains share one sample of origin, sequenced in a study of shared clonotypes between healthy human individuals. Naive CD8 populations comprised CD45RO-negative cells positively selected for CCR7, excluding terminally differentiated effector memory CD45RA+ cells. The method was immunoSEQ multiplex PCR; TCRdb's version includes in-frame clones alone and lacks a portion of them. In the table there are around 600,000 clones, roughly 96% of which are singletons. The sample taken for sequencing was naive CD8+ T cells sorted from blood. The receptors were gathered from a woman in her 30s in good health.

The count of this clone is one. The chain uses TRBV5-4 and TRBJ1-1; D remains unclear. The germline V gene encodes CDR1 SGHNT and CDR2 YYREEE (reference sequence). Trimming removed 4 bases at V and 2 bases at J, with 3 bases between. This CDR3 has 11 residues. The CDR3 DNA sequence: TGTGCCAGCAGCGAAAACACTGAAGCTTTCTTT. This codes for CASSENTEAFF.

J is TRBJ2-2 and V is TRBV27; the D is unclear. V was trimmed by 5 bases and J by 3 bases, leaving 13 bases between them. Per germline, CDR1 MNHEY and CDR2 SMNVEV (reference sequence). CDR3 size: 15 residues. This CDR3 reads CASSKYPRDTGELFF. The CDR3 DNA reads TGTGCCAGCAGTAAATACCCTCGTGACACCGGGGAGCTGTTTTTT.

This sequence joins TRBV27 and TRBJ1-1, with no clear D. The V end lost 5 bases, the J end lost 4 bases, and 14 bases lay between the germline ends. Germline CDR1 reads MNHEY; CDR2 reads SMNVEV (reference sequence). CDR3 length equals 14 residues. CDR3 residues: CASSPMGSGTEAFF. The CDR3 nucleotides are TGTGCCAGCAGTCCCATGGGGAGTGGCACTGAAGCTTTCTTT.

The chain combines TRBV5-4 with TRBJ1-3; D is perhaps TRBD1 (6 bases). Trimming took 1 base from V and 0 from J, leaving 17 bases between them. Germline CDR1 and CDR2: SGHNT and YYREEE (reference sequence). The CDR3 consists of 18 residues. The CDR3 region is CASSLKGQEVPSGNTIYF. The CDR3 bases are TGTGCCAGCAGCTTGAAGGGACAAGAAGTTCCCTCTGGAAACACCATATATTTT.

The rearrangement joins TRBV27 to TRBJ2-1; 9 bases are a match to TRBD1. This CDR3 has 15 residues. V lost 3 bases to trimming and J lost 6 bases; unmatched junction nucleotides: 6. Germline assignment: CDR1 MNHEY and CDR2 SMNVEV (reference sequence). The CDR3, as DNA: TGTGCCAGCAGTTTGTCCGGGACAGGGTTCAATGAGCAGTTCTTC. Its protein is CASSLSGTGFNEQFF.

The chain is built from TRBV6-1 and TRBJ2-7; 8 bases match TRBD2. Germline V gene data show CDR1 as MNHNS and CDR2 as SASEGT. This CDR3 is built from 15 residues. The V and J ends lost 5 bases and 4 bases, in that order; junction bases with no gene match: 10. The DNA of the CDR3 is TGTGCCAGCAGTTCGTGGGCGGGAGGTGCTTACGAGCAGTACTTC. It translates to CASSSWAGGAYEQYF.

The chain joins TRBV7-9 to TRBJ1-2, with TRBD1 matching 7 bases. The ends lost 1 base at V and 6 bases at J; junction bases unmatched: 5. Germline V gene sequence: CDR1 SEHNR, CDR2 FQNEAQ (reference sequence). The CDR3 runs 14 residues. The CDR3, as DNA: TGTGCCAGCAGCTTAGGACAGGGAAACGATGGCTACACCTTC. It codes for CASSLGQGNDGYTF.

The chain uses TRBV5-6 and TRBJ1-2; D remains ambiguous. Trimming left V 4 bases short and J 10 bases short, with 11 bases between. The CDR3 is 11 amino acids. In germline, CDR1 is SGHDT, CDR2 YYEEEE. The CDR3 DNA reads TGTGCCAGCAGCCAGACGCGGACCTACACCTTC. Translating it yields CASSQTRTYTF.

The gene calls are TRBV7-8 and TRBJ2-7; 7 nucleotides align to TRBD1. Germline values: CDR1 SGHVS, CDR2 FQNEAQ. The CDR3 is 15 residues long. The ends lost 5 bases at V and 1 base at J; junction bases unmatched: 8. The CDR3 reads CASSIFPGQSYEQYF. The CDR3 DNA reads TGTGCCAGCAGCATTTTCCCGGGACAGTCCTACGAGCAGTACTTC. The variable domain in full, with the rest retrieved from reference TRBV7-8 and TRBJ2-7, is GAGVSQSPRYKVAKRGQDVALRCDPISGHVSLFWYQQALGQGPEFLTYFQNEAQLDKSGLPSDRFFAERPEGSVSTLKIQRTQQEDSAVYLCASSIFPGQSYEQYFGPGTRLTVT.

The table lists this clone with a count of one. The CDR3 spells CASSLGVQPQHF. CDR3 DNA: TGTGCCAGTTCGTTAGGGGTTCAGCCCCAGCATTTT. The gene calls are TRBV19 and TRBJ1-5; maybe TRBD1 (5 bases). Germline CDR1 and CDR2: LNHDA and SQIVND (reference sequence). Trimming left V 8 bases short and J 6 bases short, with 11 bases between. This CDR3 has 12 residues.

This chain connects TRBV7-2 to TRBJ1-5; tentative D call: TRBD1 (6 bases). The CDR3 spans 14 residues. From germline, CDR1 is SGHTA and CDR2 FQGNSA. Trimming took off 7 bases at V and 9 bases at J, with 19 bases between the two ends. The CDR3 is CASTGPGGQRPQHF. In nucleotides, the CDR3 is TGTGCCAGCACCGGCCCTGGGGGCCAACGGCCCCAGCATTTT.

The chain employs TRBV6-6 and TRBJ2-1, with D perhaps matching TRBD1 (6 bases). CDR3 size: 14 residues. The V and J ends lost 2 bases and 8 bases respectively, with 13 bases between them. Per the germline V gene, CDR1 is MNHNY and CDR2 is SVGAGI (reference sequence). The CDR3 DNA reads TGTGCCAGCAGTTACGGGGGACAAGCACATGAGCAGTTCTTC. As protein: CASSYGGQAHEQFF.

J is TRBJ2-1 and V is TRBV19; D is ambiguous. CDR3 length: 13 amino acids. Trimming removed 9 bases from V and 9 bases from J, with 18 bases in between. CDR1 and CDR2 (germline): LNHDA, SQIVND (reference sequence). Here the CDR3 reads CASSIPLVGEQFF. The CDR3 region has the DNA TGTGCCAGCTCCATCCCTCTAGTTGGTGAGCAGTTCTTC.

V gene TRBV28 combines with J gene TRBJ2-7, with 8 bases identical to TRBD2. CDR1 and CDR2 from the germline V gene are MDHEN and SYDVKM. CDR3 length equals 13 residues. With V trimmed by 8 bases and J by 4 bases, 7 bases remained unmatched. The CDR3 protein is CASCGRLYYEQYF. DNA of the CDR3: TGTGCCAGCTGCGGGAGGTTGTATTACGAGCAGTACTTC.

The DNA for the CDR3 is TGTGCCAGTAGTAGGGACAGCTACAATGAGCAGTTCTTC. Translating gives CASSRDSYNEQFF. The chain employs TRBV19 and TRBJ2-1; 7 bases are a match to TRBD1. This CDR3 has 13 residues. Germline CDR1 and CDR2: LNHDA and SQIVND (reference sequence). With 4 bases clipped from V and 3 bases from J, the junction kept 0 bases outside the gene matches.

The genes are TRBV14 and TRBJ2-7; tentatively, D is TRBD2 (5 bases). The CDR3 covers 16 residues. Germline V lookup: CDR1 SGHDN, CDR2 FVKESK. Between the trimmed V and J ends, which lost 0 bases and 0 bases, there was a span of 12 bases. The CDR3 nucleotides read TGTGCCAGCAGCCAAGAAAGCGGAATGAGCTCCTACGAGCAGTACTTC. Amino acids: CASSQESGMSSYEQYF.

The chain links TRBV13 to TRBJ1-1, with D hard to call. CDR1 is PRHDT, CDR2 FYEKMQ, per germline (reference sequence). The length of the CDR3 is 15 residues. The V and J ends lost 3 bases and 3 bases respectively, with 14 bases between them. The CDR3 sequence: CASSLAPGTHTEAFF. The CDR3 coding sequence is TGTGCCAGCAGCTTGGCCCCGGGAACCCACACTGAAGCTTTCTTT.

The chain links TRBV27 to TRBJ1-5; a weak D match, TRBD1 (6 bases). Germline lookup yields CDR1 MNHEY and CDR2 SMNVEV (reference sequence). Trimming left V 5 bases short and J 8 bases short, with 22 bases between. The CDR3 totals 16 residues. CDR3 amino acids: CASSPYLAQGSEPQHF. CDR3 DNA sequence: TGTGCCAGCAGTCCATATCTCGCGCAGGGGAGCGAGCCCCAGCATTTT.

This chain joins TRBV5-6 and TRBJ2-1; D may be TRBD1 or TRBD2 (5 bases each). The CDR3 is 15 residues long. Germline CDR1 SGHDT, CDR2 YYEEEE. V was trimmed by 2 bases and J by 8 bases, leaving 17 bases between them. CDR3 nucleotides: TGTGCCAGCAGCTTCCGCGGCGAGGGGTGGGATGAGCAGTTCTTC. This encodes CASSFRGEGWDEQFF.